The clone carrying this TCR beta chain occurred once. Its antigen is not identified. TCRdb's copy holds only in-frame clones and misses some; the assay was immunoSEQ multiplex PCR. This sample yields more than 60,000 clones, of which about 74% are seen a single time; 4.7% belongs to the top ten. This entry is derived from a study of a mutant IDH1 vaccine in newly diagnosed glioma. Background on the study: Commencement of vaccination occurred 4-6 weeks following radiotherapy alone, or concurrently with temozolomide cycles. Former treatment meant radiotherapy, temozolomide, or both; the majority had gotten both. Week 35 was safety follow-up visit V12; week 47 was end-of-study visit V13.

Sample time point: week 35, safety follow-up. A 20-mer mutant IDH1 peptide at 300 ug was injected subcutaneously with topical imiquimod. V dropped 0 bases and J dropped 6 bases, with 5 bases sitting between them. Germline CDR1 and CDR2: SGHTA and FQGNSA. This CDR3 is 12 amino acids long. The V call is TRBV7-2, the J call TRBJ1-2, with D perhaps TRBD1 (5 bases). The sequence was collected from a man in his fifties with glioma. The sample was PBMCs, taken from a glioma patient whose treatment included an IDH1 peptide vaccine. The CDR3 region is CASSLAQDGYTF. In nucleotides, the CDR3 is TGTGCCAGCAGCTTAGCACAGGATGGCTACACCTTC.